Listed below are T cell receptor beta chains from one sample, sequenced in a study of vaccination effects on CD4 cells after COVID-19. Which antigens these TCRs recognize remains unknown. The method was immunoSEQ multiplex PCR; TCRdb's version includes in-frame clones alone and lacks a portion of them. The sample contains fewer than 25,000 clones, 72% of which appear only once. The sample was CD4+ T cells from PBMCs cultured with HCoV-NL63 spike peptides, taken after COVID-19 vaccination. These receptors originate from a human donor who received a COVID-19 vaccine. Each CDR3 is given with its conserved first and last residue. A D gene is named only where the DNA matches it firmly. Clone size is stated in some rows and not others, as once, few, many or a class when expanded.

V gene	clone size	J gene	D gene	CDR3 DNA	CDR3 protein
TRBV4-1	-	TRBJ1-5	TRBD1	TGCGCCAGCAGCCAAAACCAGAGGACAGGGGAATACCAGCCCCAGCATTTT	CASSQNQRTGEYQPQHF
TRBV6-5	few	TRBJ2-7	-	TGTGCCAGCAGACTGCCCGGGAGCTACGAGCAGTACTTC	CASRLPGSYEQYF
TRBV11-2	-	TRBJ1-3	-	TGTGCCAGCAGCTCGGGGTGGGGCTCTGGAAACACCATATATTTT	CASSSGWGSGNTIYF
TRBV9	few	TRBJ1-4	-	TGTGCCAGCAGCGTAGCTACGAGGGCGGCGGGTGAAAAACTGTTTTTT	CASSVATRAAGEKLFF
TRBV9	few	TRBJ1-1	-	TGTGCCAGCAGCGTAGAGGGAAGGGGAGGGGCTTTCTTT	CASSVEGRGGAFF
TRBV24-1	once	TRBJ1-1	-	TGTGCCACCCGGACCCGGGGCACTGAAGCTTTCTTT	CATRTRGTEAFF
TRBV7-2	few	TRBJ2-7	-	TGTGCCAGCAGCTTAATTCTCGAGCAGTACTTC	CASSLILEQYF
TRBV7-9	once	TRBJ1-4	-	TGTGCCAGCAGCGAGAGGTCCGGGGGAGCTAATGAAAAACTGTTTTTT	CASSERSGGANEKLFF
TRBV4-1	few	TRBJ1-4	-	TGCGCCAGCAGCCAAGATCCAGGGACGAATGAAAAACTGTTTTTT	CASSQDPGTNEKLFF
TRBV3-1/TRBV3-2	-	TRBJ2-3	-	TGTGCCAGCAGCCCGCAGTTTGGTAGCTCAGATACGCAGTATTTT	CASSPQFGSSDTQYF
TRBV6-5	-	TRBJ2-2	TRBD1	TGTGCCAGCACCCGACAGGGGGGGACCGGGGAGCTGTTTTTT	CASTRQGGTGELFF
TRBV7-7	medium-sized	TRBJ2-1	TRBD2	TGTGCCAGCAGTCTGTTGCCTAGCGGGGGGGTTAGACACAATGAGCAGTTCTTC	CASSLLPSGGVRHNEQFF
TRBV23-1	-	TRBJ2-1	-	TGCGCCAGCAGTCAAGGATACAGCTCCTACAATGAGCAGTTCTTC	CASSQGYSSYNEQFF
TRBV7-9	few	TRBJ1-4	-	TGTGCCAGCAGCACCCAAAGTACAGCTAATGAAAAACTGTTTTTT	CASSTQSTANEKLFF
TRBV4-2	few	TRBJ2-1	TRBD2	TGTGCCAGCAGCCAAGCTGTGGGAGGGACCTACAATGAGCAGTTCTTC	CASSQAVGGTYNEQFF
TRBV6-4	-	TRBJ2-1	-	TGTGCCAGCAGTGACTACAAATACAACAATGAGCAGTTCTTC	CASSDYKYNNEQFF
TRBV5-1	-	TRBJ1-1	TRBD1	TGCGCCAGCAGGCATGAGGACAGGGGTAAAGCTTTCTTT	CASRHEDRGKAFF
TRBV5-5	-	TRBJ2-1	TRBD2	TGTGCCAGCAGCTTACTTAGCTTGAGAATAGCGGGAATATACAATGAGCAGTTCTTC	CASSLLSLRIAGIYNEQFF
TRBV6-5	-	TRBJ2-1	-	TGTGCCAGGACCGCCGGGGCAGACAATGAGCAGTTCTTC	CARTAGADNEQFF
TRBV21-1	-	TRBJ1-5	-	TGTGCCAGCAGCAAGGCCGACAGGGAGGGAAATATGGCTAGCAATCAGCCCCAGCATTTT	CASSKADREGNMASNQPQHF
TRBV6-2/TRBV6-3	-	TRBJ2-3	TRBD1	TGTGCCAGCAGTTACGTCGGGACAGGGTTTGCAGATACGCAGTATTTT	CASSYVGTGFADTQYF
TRBV3-1/TRBV3-2	few	TRBJ1-2	-	TGTGCCAGCAGCCATGATTATGGCTACACCTTC	CASSHDYGYTF
TRBV27	once	TRBJ2-7	TRBD1	TGTGCCAGCAGGTATGGGGACAGGGAAAGGGAGCAGTACTTC	CASRYGDREREQYF
TRBV2	once	TRBJ1-2	TRBD1	TGTGCCAGCACCCCCGGGACAGGGTTCTCTGGCTACACTTTC	CASTPGTGFSGYTF
TRBV6-2/TRBV6-3	-	TRBJ2-1	-	TGTGCCAGCAGTACTAGAGTTTTCAATGAGCAGTTCTTC	CASSTRVFNEQFF
TRBV3-1/TRBV3-2	-	TRBJ1-5	-	TGTGCCAGCAGCCAAGATTTGTCGGATCTTCAGCCCCAGCATTTT	CASSQDLSDLQPQHF
TRBV30	-	TRBJ1-4	-	TGTGCCTGGAGTGTAGGGCTGGCTGAAAAACTGTTTTTT	CAWSVGLAEKLFF
TRBV24-1	-	TRBJ1-1	-	TGTGCCACCAGTGGCTCCCGGGACACTGAAGCTTTCTTT	CATSGSRDTEAFF
TRBV10-3	large	TRBJ2-7	TRBD2	TGTGCCATCAGGCCAGCGACTAGCGGGGGGATAAGCTCCTACGAGCAGTACTTC	CAIRPATSGGISSYEQYF
TRBV12-2	-	TRBJ2-3	-	TGTGCCCCCGCAGAGGGAGAGGTTCCAGATACGCAGTATTTT	CAPAEGEVPDTQYF
TRBV5-4	-	TRBJ1-3	-	TGTGCCAGCAGCTTGCAGGGAATAAACACCATATATTTT	CASSLQGINTIYF
TRBV7-2	-	TRBJ2-3	TRBD1	TGTGCCAGCAGCTTCCAGGACAGGCCACGCACAGATACGCAGTATTTT	CASSFQDRPRTDTQYF
TRBV3-1/TRBV3-2	-	TRBJ1-2	-	TGTGCCAGCAGCCAAGGGCAGGGGATCCTTAACTATGGCTACACCTTC	CASSQGQGILNYGYTF
TRBV7-2	-	TRBJ1-2	-	TGTGCCAGCAGCCCCCAGGCGGTTAACTATGGCTACACCTTC	CASSPQAVNYGYTF
TRBV11-2	-	TRBJ1-1	-	TGTGCCAGCAGCTTTGGCTCTGCGAACACTGAAGCTTTCTTT	CASSFGSANTEAFF
TRBV7-9	-	TRBJ1-5	-	TGTGCCAGCAGCGGTCAGGGCAGACAGCCCCAGCATTTT	CASSGQGRQPQHF
TRBV11-2	-	TRBJ1-2	-	TGTGCCAGCAGCTTAGATTGGGTGATGGGGGGAGGCTATGGCTACACCTTC	CASSLDWVMGGGYGYTF
TRBV6-2/TRBV6-3	-	TRBJ1-3	-	TGTGCCAGCAGTTACTCTTCGACGAGCTCTGGAAACACCATATATTTT	CASSYSSTSSGNTIYF
TRBV6-4	-	TRBJ2-3	TRBD1	TGTGCCAGCAGTGAAAATCCGGGACAGGGGGCAGATACGCAGTATTTT	CASSENPGQGADTQYF
TRBV25-1	once	TRBJ2-1	TRBD1	TGTGCCAGCACTAGTATGGGACAGCTCTACAATGAGCAGTTCTTC	CASTSMGQLYNEQFF
TRBV7-2	-	TRBJ1-2	-	TGTGCCAGCAGCTTAGGCCTCGGCTACACCTTC	CASSLGLGYTF
TRBV7-9	few	TRBJ1-5	-	TGTGCCAGCAGCCCCGGGAAAGGAGGCAATCAGCCCCAGCATTTT	CASSPGKGGNQPQHF
TRBV5-5	-	TRBJ1-2	TRBD1	TGTGCCAGCAGCTTTCGGGACAGGGGCGATGGCTACACCTTC	CASSFRDRGDGYTF
TRBV2	-	TRBJ2-5	-	TGTGCCAGCAGTGAAGCGCTGGGGCGGGCCTGGGGCCAAGAGACCCAGTACTTC	CASSEALGRAWGQETQYF
TRBV19	-	TRBJ2-2	TRBD2	TGTGCCAGTAGCATTAGCGGGAGGGACACCGGGGAGCTGTTTTTT	CASSISGRDTGELFF
TRBV3-1/TRBV3-2	-	TRBJ1-3	-	TGTGCCAGCAGCCAAACCGGGGTTGGGAGGTCTGGAAACACCATATATTTT	CASSQTGVGRSGNTIYF
TRBV7-9	-	TRBJ1-2	TRBD1	TGTGCCAGCAGCTTACAGGGGGCGAACTATGGCTACACCTTC	CASSLQGANYGYTF
TRBV24-1	-	TRBJ2-1	TRBD1	TGTGCCACCAGTGAGACAGGGCTGTCCTACAATGAGCAGTTCTTC	CATSETGLSYNEQFF
TRBV4-1	-	TRBJ2-5	-	TGCGCCAGCAGCCAAGCGGCGACCAACCGACGGGGGACCCAGTACTTC	CASSQAATNRRGTQYF
TRBV4-1	-	TRBJ1-1	-	TGCGCCAGCACAGACCCGCGGGTGAACACTGAAGCTTTCTTT	CASTDPRVNTEAFF
TRBV14	-	TRBJ2-3	-	TGTGCCAGCAGCCAATTTTTCCGGACAGACTCCACAGATACGCAGTATTTT	CASSQFFRTDSTDTQYF
TRBV28	few	TRBJ1-6	-	TGTGCCAGCAGAAACACAGGATTGGGATCACCCCTCCACTTT	CASRNTGLGSPLHF
TRBV5-1	-	TRBJ2-2	-	TGCGCCAGCAGCTTGGCAGAGACCACCGGGGAGCTGTTTTTT	CASSLAETTGELFF
TRBV7-6	once	TRBJ2-1	TRBD2	TGTGCCAGCAGCTCGCGGAGCGGGGGGGCCGAAGAGCAGTTCTTC	CASSSRSGGAEEQFF
TRBV15	-	TRBJ1-1	-	TGTGCCACCAGCAGAGATGTGACTGAAGCTTTCTTT	CATSRDVTEAFF